This is a list of T cell receptor beta chains from one sample in a study of OX40 agonist ivuxolimab in advanced cancers. TCRdb's table, derived via immunoSEQ multiplex PCR, lists solely in-frame clones and lacks some. The profile shows about 19,000 clones, about four fifths of them singletons. Source: CD4+ or CD8+ T cells sorted from blood, taken in a trial of the OX40 agonist ivuxolimab. These receptors all come from an adult with an advanced solid tumor such as melanoma, head and neck, liver or kidney cancer. CDR3s include the opening cysteine and the closing phenylalanine or tryptophan. A D gene is named only where the DNA matches it firmly.

j_call: TRBJ2-2
d_call: .
v_call: TRBV7-9
cdr3_nt: TGTGCCAGCAGCTTAGGCAGCAACACCGGGGAGCTGTTTTTT
cdr3_aa: CASSLGSNTGELFF

j_call: TRBJ2-7
d_call: TRBD1
v_call: TRBV5-4
cdr3_nt: TGTGCCAGCAGCCAGGGACAGGCCTACGAGCAGTACTTC
cdr3_aa: CASSQGQAYEQYF

j_call: TRBJ2-1
d_call: .
v_call: TRBV6-5
cdr3_nt: TGTGCCAGCAGTTACCGCCGACAGTACAATGAGCAGTTCTTC
cdr3_aa: CASSYRRQYNEQFF

j_call: TRBJ2-3
d_call: .
v_call: TRBV6-1
cdr3_nt: TGTGCCAGCACCGGACATGATACGCAGTATTTT
cdr3_aa: CASTGHDTQYF

j_call: TRBJ2-7
d_call: .
v_call: TRBV9
cdr3_nt: TGTGCCAGCAGCCCCCAGACGAGCTCCTACGAGCAGTACTTC
cdr3_aa: CASSPQTSSYEQYF

j_call: TRBJ2-2
d_call: .
v_call: TRBV2
cdr3_nt: TGTGCCAGCATGAGGGGGGAGGCCACCGGGGAGCTGTTTTTT
cdr3_aa: CASMRGEATGELFF

j_call: TRBJ1-5
d_call: .
v_call: TRBV7-8
cdr3_nt: TGTGCCAGCAGCCTAGGACAGACAGGTCCCCAGCATTTT
cdr3_aa: CASSLGQTGPQHF

j_call: TRBJ2-7
d_call: TRBD1
v_call: TRBV7-2
cdr3_nt: TGTGCCAGCAGCCCCGGGACAGGGTCCTACGAGCAGTACTTC
cdr3_aa: CASSPGTGSYEQYF

j_call: TRBJ2-3
d_call: TRBD2
v_call: TRBV4-2
cdr3_nt: TGTGCCAGCAGCCTCTCGGGACTGGCGGGAGTTGATACGCAGTATTTT
cdr3_aa: CASSLSGLAGVDTQYF

j_call: TRBJ2-2
d_call: .
v_call: TRBV11-2
cdr3_nt: TGTGCCAGCAGCTTGGGGCTAGTGGCCACCGGGGAGCTGTTTTTT
cdr3_aa: CASSLGLVATGELFF

j_call: TRBJ2-4
d_call: TRBD2
v_call: TRBV2
cdr3_nt: TGTGCCAGCAGAGGACTAGCGGGAAAAAACATTCAGTACTTC
cdr3_aa: CASRGLAGKNIQYF

j_call: TRBJ2-7
d_call: .
v_call: TRBV28
cdr3_nt: TGTGCCAGCTTTCCGGGGACTCAGACCTACGAGCAGTACTTC
cdr3_aa: CASFPGTQTYEQYF

j_call: TRBJ2-1
d_call: .
v_call: TRBV5-1
cdr3_nt: TGCGCCAGCAGCTTGGGGGACTCGACGATTCGGTTCTTC
cdr3_aa: CASSLGDSTIRFF

j_call: TRBJ2-5
d_call: .
v_call: TRBV29-1
cdr3_nt: TGCAGCGTCCCGAGAGGGCAGGGGATGGGAGAGACCCAGTACTTC
cdr3_aa: CSVPRGQGMGETQYF

j_call: TRBJ1-5
d_call: TRBD1
v_call: TRBV28
cdr3_nt: TGTGCCAGCAGGCGACAGGGGGCGACCGGTCAGCCCCAGCATTTT
cdr3_aa: CASRRQGATGQPQHF

j_call: TRBJ2-7
d_call: TRBD2
v_call: TRBV30
cdr3_nt: TGTGCCTGGAGTGTACTGGCTAGCGGCGCTAGGGAGCAGTACTTC
cdr3_aa: CAWSVLASGAREQYF

j_call: TRBJ2-7
d_call: TRBD2
v_call: TRBV4-2
cdr3_nt: TGTGCCAGCAGCCAAGATGCGGGAGGTTGGTACGAGCAGTACTTC
cdr3_aa: CASSQDAGGWYEQYF

j_call: TRBJ2-7
d_call: .
v_call: TRBV16
cdr3_nt: TGTGCCAGCAGCCAAACCTCCCCGGACAGTTACGAGCAGTACTTC
cdr3_aa: CASSQTSPDSYEQYF

j_call: TRBJ2-7
d_call: .
v_call: TRBV5-4
cdr3_nt: TGTGCCAGCAGCTTGGACGACAGCTCCTACGAGCAGTACTTC
cdr3_aa: CASSLDDSSYEQYF

j_call: TRBJ2-1
d_call: TRBD2
v_call: TRBV4-1
cdr3_nt: TGCGCCAGCAGCCAAGCCCCAGCGGGGCCCCAGGGTGAGCAGTTCTTC
cdr3_aa: CASSQAPAGPQGEQFF

j_call: TRBJ2-4
d_call: .
v_call: TRBV5-6
cdr3_nt: TGTGCCAGCAGCTTTAGTTCGAGGGGAAGGCTGGTCGGAAACATTCAGTACTTC
cdr3_aa: CASSFSSRGRLVGNIQYF

j_call: TRBJ1-2
d_call: TRBD1
v_call: TRBV28
cdr3_nt: TGTGCCAGCCTTACGACAGGGGTGGGGGTTAACTATGGCTACACCTTC
cdr3_aa: CASLTTGVGVNYGYTF